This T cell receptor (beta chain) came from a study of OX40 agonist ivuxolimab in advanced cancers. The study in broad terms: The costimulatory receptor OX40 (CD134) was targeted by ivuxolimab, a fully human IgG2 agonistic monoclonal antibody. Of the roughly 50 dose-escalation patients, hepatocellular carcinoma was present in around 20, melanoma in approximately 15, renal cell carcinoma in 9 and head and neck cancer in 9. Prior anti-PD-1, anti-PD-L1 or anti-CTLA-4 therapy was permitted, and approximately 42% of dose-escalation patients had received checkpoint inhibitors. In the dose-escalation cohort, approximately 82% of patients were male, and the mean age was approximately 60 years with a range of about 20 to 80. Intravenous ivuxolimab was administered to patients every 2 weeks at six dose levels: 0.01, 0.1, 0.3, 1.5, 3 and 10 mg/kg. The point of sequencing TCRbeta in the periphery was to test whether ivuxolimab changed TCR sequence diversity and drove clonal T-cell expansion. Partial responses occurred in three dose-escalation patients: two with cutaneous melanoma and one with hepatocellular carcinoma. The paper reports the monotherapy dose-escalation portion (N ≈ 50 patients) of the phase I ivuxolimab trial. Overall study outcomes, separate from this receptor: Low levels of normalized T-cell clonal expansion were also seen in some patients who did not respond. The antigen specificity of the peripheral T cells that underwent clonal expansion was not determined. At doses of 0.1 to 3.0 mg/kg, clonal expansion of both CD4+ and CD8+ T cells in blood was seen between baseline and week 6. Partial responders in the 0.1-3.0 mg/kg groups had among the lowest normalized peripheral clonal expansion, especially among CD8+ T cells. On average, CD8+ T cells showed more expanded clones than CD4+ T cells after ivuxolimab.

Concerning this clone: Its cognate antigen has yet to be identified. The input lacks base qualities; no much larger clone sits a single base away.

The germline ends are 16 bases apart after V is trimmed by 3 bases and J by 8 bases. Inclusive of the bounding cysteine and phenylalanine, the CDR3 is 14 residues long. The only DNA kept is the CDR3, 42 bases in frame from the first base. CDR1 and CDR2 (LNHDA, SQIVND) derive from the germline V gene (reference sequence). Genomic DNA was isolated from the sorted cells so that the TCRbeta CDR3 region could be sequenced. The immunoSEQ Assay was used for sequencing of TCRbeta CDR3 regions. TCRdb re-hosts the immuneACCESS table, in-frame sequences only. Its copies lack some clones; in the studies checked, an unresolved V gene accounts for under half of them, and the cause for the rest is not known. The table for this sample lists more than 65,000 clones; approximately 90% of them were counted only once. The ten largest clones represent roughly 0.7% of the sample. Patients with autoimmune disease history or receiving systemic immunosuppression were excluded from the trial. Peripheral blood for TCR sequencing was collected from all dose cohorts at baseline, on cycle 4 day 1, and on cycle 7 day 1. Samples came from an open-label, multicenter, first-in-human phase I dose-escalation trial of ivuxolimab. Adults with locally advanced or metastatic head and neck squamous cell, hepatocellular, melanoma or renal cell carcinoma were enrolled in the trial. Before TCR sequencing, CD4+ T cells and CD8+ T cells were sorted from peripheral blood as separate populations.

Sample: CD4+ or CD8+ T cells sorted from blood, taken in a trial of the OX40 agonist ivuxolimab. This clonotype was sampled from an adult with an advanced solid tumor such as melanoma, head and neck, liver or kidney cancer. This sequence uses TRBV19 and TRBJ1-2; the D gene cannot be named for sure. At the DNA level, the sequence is TGTGCCAGTAGTATTGGTCTCCACAGCGACGGCTACACCTTC. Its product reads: CASSIGLHSDGYTF.